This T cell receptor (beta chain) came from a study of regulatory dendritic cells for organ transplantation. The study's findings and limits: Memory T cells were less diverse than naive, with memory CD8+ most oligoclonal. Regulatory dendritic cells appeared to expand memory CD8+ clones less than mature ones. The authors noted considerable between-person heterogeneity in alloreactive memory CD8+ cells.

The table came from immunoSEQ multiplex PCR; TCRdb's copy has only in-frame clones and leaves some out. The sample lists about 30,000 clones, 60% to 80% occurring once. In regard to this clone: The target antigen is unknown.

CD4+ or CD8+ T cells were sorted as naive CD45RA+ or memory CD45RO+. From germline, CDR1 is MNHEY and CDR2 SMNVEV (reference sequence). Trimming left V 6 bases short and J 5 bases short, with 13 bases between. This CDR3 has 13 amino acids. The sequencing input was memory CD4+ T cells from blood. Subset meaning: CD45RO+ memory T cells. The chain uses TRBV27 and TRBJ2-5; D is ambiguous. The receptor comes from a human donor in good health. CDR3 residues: CASSARLGETQYF. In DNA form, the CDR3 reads TGTGCCAGCAGCGCACGCTTAGGGGAGACCCAGTACTTC.